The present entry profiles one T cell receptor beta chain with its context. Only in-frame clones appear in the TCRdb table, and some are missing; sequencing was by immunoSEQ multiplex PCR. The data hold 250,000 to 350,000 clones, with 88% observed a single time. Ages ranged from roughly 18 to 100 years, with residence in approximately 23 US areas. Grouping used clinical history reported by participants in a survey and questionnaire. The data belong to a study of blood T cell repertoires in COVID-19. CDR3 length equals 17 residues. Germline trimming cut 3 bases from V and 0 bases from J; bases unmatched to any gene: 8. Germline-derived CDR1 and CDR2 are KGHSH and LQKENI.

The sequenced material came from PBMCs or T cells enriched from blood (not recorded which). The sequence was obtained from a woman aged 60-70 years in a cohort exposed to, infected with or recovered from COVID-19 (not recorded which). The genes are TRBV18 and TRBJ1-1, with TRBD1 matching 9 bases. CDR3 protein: CASSPTHGTGMNTEAFF. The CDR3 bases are TGTGCCAGCTCACCGACTCATGGGACAGGGATGAACACTGAAGCTTTCTTT. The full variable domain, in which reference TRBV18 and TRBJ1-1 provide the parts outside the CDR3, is NAGVMQNPRHLVRRRGQEARLRCSPMKGHSHVYWYRQLPEEGLKFMVYLQKENIIDESGMPKERFSAEFPKEGPSILRIQQVVRGDSAAYFCASSPTHGTGMNTEAFFGQGTRLTVV.